This TCR beta chain was recovered during a study of human CD4 T cells and Enterobacteriaceae. Study outcomes and limitations: Ex vivo reactivity came only from nucleotide matches to CFSE-low cultures. In the top 5%: 11 of 19 and about 60% of the roughly 30 cross-reactive clonotypes.

Comments on this clone: Its antigen is not identified.

The memory gate held CD4+ cells that were not CD45RA+CCR7+CD95- naive cells, over 95% pure. CD4 and CD14 magnetic microbeads positively selected total CD4+ T cells and monocytes. Deep-level sequencing, detecting one cell in 200,000, covered ex vivo memory CD4+. The repertoire was sequenced with immunoSEQ multiplex PCR; TCRdb's copy has only in-frame clones and lacks some. This sample has about 25,000 clones, with more than 80% found just once. This receptor was identified in a human donor in good health. The sequenced sample consisted of memory CD4+ T cells from blood.

The CDR3 sequence: CATSTGHTGGWKTQYF. CDR3 DNA: TGTGCCACCTCTACGGGACACACAGGGGGCTGGAAGACCCAGTACTTC. The chain uses TRBV28 and TRBJ2-5, with 9 bases that match TRBD1. Germline CDR1 reads MDHEN; CDR2 reads SYDVKM. This CDR3 has 16 amino acids. J was trimmed by 6 bases and V by 10 bases; bases with no gene match: 18.